The entry that follows covers one T cell receptor beta chain sequence. Its matching antigen is unknown. This sample is part of a study of cytomegalovirus exposure and HLA in healthy donors. Study-level points and caveats: From TCR beta sequences, most subjects' HLA-A and HLA-B alleles were reportedly predicted accurately. Three of the chains that were CMV-associated were confirmed in vitro to be specific for CMV antigens.

Use of 60 Vbeta and 13 Jbeta primers characterized the PCR. Clones were read by immunoSEQ multiplex PCR, and TCRdb kept only the in-frame ones, dropping some. The table records 150,000 to 200,000 clones, 75% of them present only once. Trimming shortened V by 1 base and J by 4 bases, and 16 bases separated the two germline ends. This CDR3 contains 16 residues. The germline CDR1 and CDR2 sequences are LGHNT and FRNRAP. The TCR originated in a woman between 50 and 59 years old in good health and CMV-seropositive. The sample was PBMCs. The chain links TRBV12-5 to TRBJ1-2, with D perhaps TRBD1 (5 bases). The CDR3 DNA reads as TGTGCTAGTGGTTTGGGGGACTCCTCCGGCCCCTATGGCTACACCTTC. This encodes CASGLGDSSGPYGYTF.